This TCR beta chain was documented in a study of siplizumab effects on memory and regulatory T cells. TCRdb's table, derived via immunoSEQ multiplex PCR, lists solely in-frame clones and lacks some. The repertoire holds about 110,000 clones, with 90% to 95% as singletons. CDR1 is SGHNT and CDR2 is YYREEE in the germline V gene (reference sequence). The CDR3 loop spans 14 amino acids. Trimming took 0 bases from V and 3 from J, leaving 9 bases between them. The study's findings and limits: Siplizumab led to significantly less abundant alloreactive sequences that could be traced back to unstimulated CD4+ memory cells. Sequences below about 10^-5 frequency were poorly captured, and few alloreactive clones mapped to unstimulated subsets. Proliferating Tregs taken from siplizumab cultures were not shown to have a confirmed suppressive function. Siplizumab conditions gave an average of approximately 70% Treg-derived mappable alloreactive CD4+ clones, versus 26.9% for controls.

Concerning this clone itself: Its antigen is undetermined.

V usage is TRBV5-4 and J usage is TRBJ2-5; D gene uncertain. Sequenced material: Tregs sorted from blood. This TCR came from a human donor in good health. As DNA, the CDR3 is TGTGCCAGCAGCTTGGCCGGCAGGAAAGAGACCCAGTACTTC. Its protein product is CASSLAGRKETQYF. Full variable domain (missing parts from reference TRBV5-4 and TRBJ2-5): ETGVTQSPTHLIKTRGQQVTLRCSSQSGHNTVSWYQQALGQGPQFIFQYYREEENGRGNFPPRFSGLQFPNYSSELNVNALELDDSALYLCASSLAGRKETQYFGPGTRLLVL.